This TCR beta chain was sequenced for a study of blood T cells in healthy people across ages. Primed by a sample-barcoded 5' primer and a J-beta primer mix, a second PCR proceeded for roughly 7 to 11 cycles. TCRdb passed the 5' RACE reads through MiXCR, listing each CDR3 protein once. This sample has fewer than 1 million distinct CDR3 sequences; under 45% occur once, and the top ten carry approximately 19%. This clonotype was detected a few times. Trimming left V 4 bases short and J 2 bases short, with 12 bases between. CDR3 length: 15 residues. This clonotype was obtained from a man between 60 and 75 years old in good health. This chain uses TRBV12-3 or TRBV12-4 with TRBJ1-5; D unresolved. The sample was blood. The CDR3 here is CASSSSGMGNQPQHF. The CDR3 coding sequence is TGTGCCAGCAGTTCCTCAGGAATGGGCAATCAGCCCCAGCATTTT.